A single TCR beta chain is shown here with its context. The data stem from a study of control samples from healthy donors and cancer patients. Unmatched junction bases numbered 7, after V lost 3 bases and J lost 4 bases. Germline lookup yields CDR1 MNHNS and CDR2 SASEGT. The CDR3 spans 15 residues. Measured with immunoSEQ multiplex PCR; TCRdb has only the in-frame clones, and not every one. The sample has 100,000 to 150,000 clones, approximately 90% seen once. The chain carries TRBV6-1 and TRBJ1-1; 8 positions match TRBD1. This TCR derives from a man aged 18 to 29 in good health. Sequenced input: blood. The CDR3 loop reads CASSERTTGGTEAFF. The CDR3 DNA reads as TGTGCCAGCAGTGAGCGCACAACAGGGGGCACTGAAGCTTTCTTT.